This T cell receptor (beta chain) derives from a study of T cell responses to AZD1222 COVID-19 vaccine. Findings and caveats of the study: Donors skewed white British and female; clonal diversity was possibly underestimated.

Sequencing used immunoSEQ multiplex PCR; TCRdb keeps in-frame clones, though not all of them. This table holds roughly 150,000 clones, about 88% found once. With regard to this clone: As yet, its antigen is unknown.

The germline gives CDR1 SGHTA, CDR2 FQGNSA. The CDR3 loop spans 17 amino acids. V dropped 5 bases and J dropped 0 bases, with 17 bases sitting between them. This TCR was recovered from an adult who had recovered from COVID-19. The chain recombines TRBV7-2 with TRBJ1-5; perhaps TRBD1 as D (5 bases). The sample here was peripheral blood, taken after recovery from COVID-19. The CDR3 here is CASSPQGRDYSNQPQHF. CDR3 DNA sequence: TGTGCCAGCAGCCCTCAAGGGAGGGACTATAGCAATCAGCCCCAGCATTTT.